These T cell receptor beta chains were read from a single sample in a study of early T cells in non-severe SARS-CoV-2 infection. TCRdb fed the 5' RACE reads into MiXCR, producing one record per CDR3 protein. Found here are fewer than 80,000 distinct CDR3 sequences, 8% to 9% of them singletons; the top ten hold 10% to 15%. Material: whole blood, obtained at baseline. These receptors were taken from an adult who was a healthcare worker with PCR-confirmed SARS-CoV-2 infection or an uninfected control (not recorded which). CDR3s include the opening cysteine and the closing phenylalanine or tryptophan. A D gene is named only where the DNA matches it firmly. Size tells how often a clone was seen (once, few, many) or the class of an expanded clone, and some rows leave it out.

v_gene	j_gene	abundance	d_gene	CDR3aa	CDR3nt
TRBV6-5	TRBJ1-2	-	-	CASSPGSNGYTF	TGTGCCAGCAGTCCGGGAAGCAATGGCTACACCTTC
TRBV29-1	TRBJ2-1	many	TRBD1	CSVAGQGASNEQFF	TGCAGCGTTGCCGGGCAGGGGGCGAGCAATGAGCAGTTCTTC
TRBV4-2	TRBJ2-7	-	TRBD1	CASSQYGTGAVYEQYF	TGTGCCAGCAGCCAGTACGGGACAGGGGCAGTCTACGAGCAGTACTTC
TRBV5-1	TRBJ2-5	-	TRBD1	CASSLQGGQETQYF	TGCGCCAGCAGTTTACAGGGGGGTCAAGAGACCCAGTACTTC
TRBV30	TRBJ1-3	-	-	CAWNSRVNPDSGNTIYF	TGTGCCTGGAACAGTAGGGTGAACCCTGACTCTGGAAACACCATATATTTT
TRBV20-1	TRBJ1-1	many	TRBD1	CSARTGSTEAFF	TGCAGTGCTAGGACAGGGAGCACTGAAGCTTTCTTT
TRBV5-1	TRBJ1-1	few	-	CASSLGGMMNTEAFF	TGCGCCAGCAGCTTGGGCGGAATGATGAACACTGAAGCTTTCTTT
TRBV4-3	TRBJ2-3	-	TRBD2	CASSQELAGVSQRGDTQYF	TGCGCCAGCAGCCAAGAACTAGCGGGAGTTAGTCAGCGGGGAGATACGCAGTATTTT
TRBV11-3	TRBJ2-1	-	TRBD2	CASSRLAGPRNEQFF	TGTGCCAGCAGTCGACTAGCGGGACCCCGCAATGAGCAGTTCTTC
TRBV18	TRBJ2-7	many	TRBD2	CASTQGLAGGSHPYEQYF	TGTGCCAGCACCCAGGGACTAGCGGGAGGAAGTCACCCCTACGAGCAGTACTTC
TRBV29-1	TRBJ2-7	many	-	CSVEDRGRGYEQYF	TGCAGCGTTGAAGATCGGGGTCGGGGGTACGAGCAGTACTTC
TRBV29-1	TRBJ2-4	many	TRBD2	CSVGSGAAKNIQYF	TGCAGCGTGGGGAGCGGGGCAGCCAAAAACATTCAGTACTTC
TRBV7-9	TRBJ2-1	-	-	CASSVDRSSYNEQFF	TGTGCCAGCAGCGTAGACAGAAGCTCATACAATGAGCAGTTCTTC
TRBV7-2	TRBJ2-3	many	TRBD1	CASSSLTGTTDTQYF	TGTGCCAGCAGCTCCCTGACAGGGACCACAGATACGCAGTATTTT
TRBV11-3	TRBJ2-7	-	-	CASSLESSGFYEQYF	TGTGCCAGCAGCTTAGAGAGTAGCGGCTTCTACGAGCAGTACTTC
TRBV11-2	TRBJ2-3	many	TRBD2	CASSSGTSGSVVDTQYF	TGTGCCAGCAGCTCGGGAACTAGCGGGTCGGTGGTGGATACGCAGTATTTT
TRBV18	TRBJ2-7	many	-	CASSLELGRDEQYF	TGTGCCAGCTCACTCGAGTTGGGACGGGACGAGCAGTACTTC
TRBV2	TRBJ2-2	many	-	CATRGTGELFF	TGTGCCACCAGGGGTACCGGGGAGCTGTTTTTT